This entry lists 9 T cell receptor beta chains sequenced from one sample in a study of CD8 T cells in ankylosing spondylitis (dated by TCRdb to the late 2010s). Receptor libraries were prepared by 5' RACE. TCRdb lists the instrument as Illumina HiSeq 2500. TCRdb trimmed public reads at Q25 via fastp, called clones via MiXCR and kept in-frame beta chains. For every CDR3 protein sequence, its rows merge into one entry that carries the most common genes and DNA. For this sample the table gives approximately 140,000 distinct CDR3 sequences, of which under 45% were detected only once. Roughly 15% of the sample rests with the top ten. The specimen sequenced was synovial fluid, either unsorted or a sorted T cell fraction (not recorded which). Receptors originate from a male donor with ankylosing spondylitis.

This clonotype turned up a few times. The V gene is TRBV5-1, the J gene TRBJ2-5; TRBD1 matches 10 bases. Trimming at V came to 4 bases and at J to 5 bases, leaving 11 bases not matched to a gene. The germline V gene encodes CDR1 SGHRS and CDR2 YFSETQ. The CDR3 covers 16 residues. In nucleotides, the CDR3 is TGCGCCAGCAGCCATGGGGACAGGGGAGTTTTCGAGACCCAGTACTTC. It yields the protein CASSHGDRGVFETQYF.

This clonotype appeared a few times. J is TRBJ2-7 and V is TRBV7-8; TRBD2 agrees at 12 bases. The CDR3 runs to 16 residues. Germline loops: CDR1 SGHVS, CDR2 FQNEAQ. Unmatched junction bases numbered 13, after V lost 10 bases and J lost 3 bases. The CDR3 spells CATILAGGQSFYEQYF. The CDR3 nucleotides read TGTGCCACCATACTAGCGGGAGGTCAAAGTTTCTACGAGCAGTACTTC.

This rearrangement joins TRBV12-3 or TRBV12-4 to TRBJ2-2; TRBD2 might be the D (6 bases). The CDR3 length is 13 residues. With 3 bases removed from V and 7 bases from J, the gap between germline ends came to 9 bases. CDR3 region: CASSFAGGGELFF. The CDR3 nucleotides are TGTGCCAGCAGTTTCGCCGGGGGCGGGGAGCTGTTTTTT.

The chain couples TRBV10-3 to TRBJ2-5; D possibly corresponds to TRBD2 (6 bases). V shed 4 bases and J shed 4 bases, with 7 bases lying between them. Germline V gives CDR1 ENHRY, CDR2 SYGVKD. This CDR3 spans 12 amino acids. The CDR3 here is CAISAGGETQYF. Here the CDR3 DNA reads TGTGCCATCAGTGCCGGGGGAGAGACCCAGTACTTC.

V and J are TRBV27 and TRBJ2-1; TRBD2 matches 9 bases. CDR1 is MNHEY, CDR2 SMNVEV, per germline (reference sequence). The ends lost 8 bases at V and 5 bases at J; junction bases unmatched: 10. The CDR3 loop spans 15 amino acids. DNA for the CDR3: TGTGCCAGCGGGACGTGGACTAGCGAGGACAATGAGCAGTTCTTC. It yields the protein CASGTWTSEDNEQFF.

The genes are TRBV6-2 or TRBV6-3 and TRBJ2-3; the match to TRBD2 covers 8 bases. V gave up 2 bases and J gave up 4 bases; unmatched junction bases: 8. CDR1 is MNHEY, CDR2 SVGEGT, per germline. There are 16 residues in the CDR3. The CDR3 nucleotides are TGTGCCAGCAGTTACGGAGCGGGAGTGTGGGCAGATACGCAGTATTTT. Amino acids: CASSYGAGVWADTQYF.

The V and J genes are TRBV29-1 and TRBJ2-1; TRBD2 agrees at 7 bases. The trim removed 7 bases at V and 9 bases at J, leaving 15 bases unmatched. The germline CDR1 and CDR2 sequences are SQVTM and ANQGSEA. The CDR3 runs to 14 residues. CDR3 residues: CSGQGLGIYAEQFF. CDR3 in DNA: TGCAGCGGCCAAGGACTAGGGATTTACGCTGAGCAGTTCTTC.

The V and J genes are TRBV25-1 and TRBJ2-2, with D perhaps TRBD2 (7 bases). The CDR3 totals 15 residues. Per germline, CDR1 MGHDK and CDR2 SYGVNS. V lost 7 bases to trimming and J lost 2 bases, with 14 bases between them. The CDR3 spells CASIWGGDNTGELFF. The CDR3, as DNA: TGTGCCAGCATTTGGGGGGGCGATAACACCGGGGAGCTGTTTTTT.

V gene TRBV4-1 combines with J gene TRBJ2-1, with a tentative D call TRBD2 (6 bases). Germline CDR1 reads MGHRA; CDR2 reads YSYEKL. Trimming removed 1 base at V and 0 bases at J, with 19 bases between. The CDR3 has 19 residues. CDR3 loop: CASSQAAFGREFSYNEQFF. The CDR3 DNA is TGCGCCAGCAGCCAAGCAGCTTTTGGGCGGGAATTCTCCTACAATGAGCAGTTCTTC.